The 14 T cell receptor beta chains presented below share a single source sample, sequenced in a study of OX40 agonist ivuxolimab in advanced cancers. This table comes from immunoSEQ multiplex PCR, and its TCRdb copy is limited to in-frame clones, with some not included. In the table there are tens of thousands of clones, approximately 91% of which are singletons. Material: CD4+ or CD8+ T cells sorted from blood, obtained in a trial of the OX40 agonist ivuxolimab. The receptors originated from an adult with an advanced solid tumor such as melanoma, head and neck, liver or kidney cancer.

The V call is TRBV5-6, the J call TRBJ2-1, with D perhaps matching TRBD1 (6 bases). The CDR3 sequence is 13 residues long. Germline CDR1 SGHDT, CDR2 YYEEEE. V was pared by 3 bases and J by 8 bases, with 12 bases between. The CDR3 sequence: CASSSDEGDEQFF. CDR3 nucleotides: TGTGCCAGCAGCTCTGACGAGGGGGATGAGCAGTTCTTC.

The rearrangement uses TRBV28 and TRBJ1-5, with TRBD1 identical over 7 bases. CDR1 MDHEN and CDR2 SYDVKM come from the germline V gene. The ends lost 8 bases at V and 5 bases at J; junction bases unmatched: 9. This CDR3 comprises 14 residues. The CDR3 here is CASLGQENYQPQHF. The CDR3 bases are TGTGCCAGCCTAGGACAGGAGAACTATCAGCCCCAGCATTTT.

The chain carries TRBV11-2 and TRBJ1-2; no clear D gene. Germline V gives CDR1 SGHAT, CDR2 FQNNGV. Deletions cut 1 base from V and 6 bases from J, with 9 bases between. CDR3 length equals 13 residues. The CDR3 DNA reads TGTGCCAGCAGCTTAGCTCCCCTGGATGGCTACACCTTC. Residues: CASSLAPLDGYTF.

V is TRBV28 and J is TRBJ1-1, with a possible D match to TRBD1 (6 bases). Germline CDR1 MDHEN, CDR2 SYDVKM. This CDR3 is 12 amino acids long. V was clipped by 5 bases and J by 13 bases, with 17 bases between them. The CDR3 spells CASSIGEQGDFF. In nucleotides, the CDR3 is TGTGCCAGCAGTATAGGGGAACAGGGTGATTTCTTT.

V is TRBV5-1 and J is TRBJ2-1; no firm D call. CDR3 size: 11 residues. Trimming stripped 0 bases from V and 12 bases from J, with 7 bases between. Per germline, CDR1 SGHRS and CDR2 YFSETQ. The CDR3 nucleotides are TGCGCCAGCAGCTTGGGTGGAGTGCAGTTCTTC. The encoded protein is CASSLGGVQFF.

This chain connects TRBV5-6 to TRBJ2-1, with D perhaps matching TRBD2 (5 bases). Between the trimmed V and J ends, which lost 2 bases and 3 bases, there was a span of 15 bases. CDR3 length equals 16 residues. The germline CDR1 and CDR2 sequences are SGHDT and YYEEEE. This chain's CDR3 is CASSFGGSEGYNEQFF. The CDR3 DNA is TGTGCCAGCAGCTTCGGTGGGAGCGAGGGCTACAATGAGCAGTTCTTC.

V and J are TRBV28 and TRBJ2-1, with 8 bases lining up with TRBD1. Germline CDR1 is MDHEN and CDR2 is SYDVKM. The CDR3 has 14 residues. V trimming: 8 bases; J trimming: 3 bases; junction bases outside the gene matches: 6. The CDR3 sequence is CASCTGGDYNEQFF. DNA for the CDR3: TGTGCCAGCTGTACAGGGGGTGACTACAATGAGCAGTTCTTC.

The genes are TRBV27 and TRBJ2-7; D perhaps matches TRBD1 (6 bases). The germline gives CDR1 MNHEY, CDR2 SMNVEV (reference sequence). CDR3 size: 13 residues. Trimming took off 5 bases at V and 5 bases at J, with 13 bases between the two ends. The CDR3 region has the DNA TGTGCCAGCAGTATCGGACAGTCAGACGAGCAGTACTTC. This encodes CASSIGQSDEQYF.

The chain recombines TRBV4-2 with TRBJ2-1; TRBD2 matches 9 bases. CDR3 size: 17 residues. The germline V gene encodes CDR1 LGHNA and CDR2 YNFKEQ. V was clipped by 3 bases and J by 7 bases; unmatched bases: 13. The chain's CDR3 is CASSQDTFSGSGNEQFF. The CDR3 region has the DNA TGTGCCAGCAGCCAGGACACCTTTAGCGGGAGTGGGAATGAGCAGTTCTTC.

CDR3 loop: CASSRWTGGRDTEAFF. The CDR3 nucleotides are TGCGCCAGCAGCCGCTGGACAGGGGGCCGCGACACTGAAGCTTTCTTT. J is TRBJ1-1 and V is TRBV4-3; 11 bases fit TRBD1. The CDR3 length is 16 residues. In germline, CDR1 is LGHNA, CDR2 YSLEER. V dropped 4 bases and J dropped 3; count of bases not matched to a gene: 7.

The chain employs TRBV28 and TRBJ2-1; possible D gene TRBD1, 6 bases. This CDR3 is 15 amino acids long. Germline CDR1 reads MDHEN; CDR2 reads SYDVKM. V gave up 5 bases and J gave up 0 bases, with 11 bases separating them. The chain's CDR3 is CASSGTGSSYNEQFF. The CDR3 DNA reads as TGTGCCAGCAGTGGAACAGGGAGCTCCTACAATGAGCAGTTCTTC.

The CDR3 DNA follows: TGTGCCAGCGTTCCCTCGACAGTTACAGAAGCTTTCTTT. Its translation is CASVPSTVTEAFF. This chain uses TRBV19 with TRBJ1-1, with a tentative D call TRBD1 (5 bases). This CDR3 region has 13 residues. The ends were cut back, 9 bases at V and 8 bases at J, with 19 bases in the middle. Per germline, CDR1 LNHDA and CDR2 SQIVND (reference sequence). The entire variable domain, with the rest obtained from reference TRBV19 and TRBJ1-1, is as follows: DGGITQSPKYLFRKEGQNVTLSCEQNLNHDAMYWYRQDPGQGLRLIYYSQIVNDFQKGDIAEGYSVSREKKESFPLTVTSAQKNPTAFYLCASVPSTVTEAFFGQGTRLTVV.

The sample holds one count of this clone. V gene TRBV11-2 combines with J gene TRBJ2-1; 8 nucleotides agree with TRBD1. The J segment lost 8 bases and the V segment lost 5 bases, leaving 5 bases of the junction unmatched. The CDR3 is made up of 13 amino acids. CDR1 SGHAT and CDR2 FQNNGV come from the germline V gene. CDR3 residues: CASSRQGSDEQFF. The CDR3 DNA is TGTGCCAGCAGCCGACAGGGGAGCGATGAGCAGTTCTTC. Full variable domain (outside the CDR3, taken from reference TRBV11-2 and TRBJ2-1): EAGVAQSPRYKIIEKRQSVAFWCNPISGHATLYWYQQILGQGPKLLIQFQNNGVVDDSQLPKDRFSAERLKGVDSTLKIQPAKLEDSAVYLCASSRQGSDEQFFGPGTRLTVL.

J is TRBJ2-2 and V is TRBV19; D remains unclear. Germline V CDR1 and CDR2: LNHDA, SQIVND (reference sequence). The CDR3 is made up of 12 amino acids. Trimming removed 5 bases at V and 2 bases at J, with 3 bases between. The CDR3 spells CASSENTGELFF. In nucleotides, the CDR3 is TGTGCCAGTAGTGAAAACACCGGGGAGCTGTTTTTT.